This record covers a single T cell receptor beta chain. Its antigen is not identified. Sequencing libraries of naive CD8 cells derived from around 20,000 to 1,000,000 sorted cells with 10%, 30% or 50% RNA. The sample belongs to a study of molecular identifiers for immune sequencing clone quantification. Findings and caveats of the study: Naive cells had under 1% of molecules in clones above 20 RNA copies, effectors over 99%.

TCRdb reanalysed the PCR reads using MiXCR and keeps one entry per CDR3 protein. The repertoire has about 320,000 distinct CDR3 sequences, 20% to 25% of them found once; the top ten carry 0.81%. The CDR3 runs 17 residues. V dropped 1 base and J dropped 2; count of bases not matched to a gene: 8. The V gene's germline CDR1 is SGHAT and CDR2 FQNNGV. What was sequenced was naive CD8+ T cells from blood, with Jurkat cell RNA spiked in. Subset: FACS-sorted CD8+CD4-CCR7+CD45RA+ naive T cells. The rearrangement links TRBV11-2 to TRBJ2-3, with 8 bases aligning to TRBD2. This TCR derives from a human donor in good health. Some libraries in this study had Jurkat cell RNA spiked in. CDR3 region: CASSLVGASGYTDTQYF. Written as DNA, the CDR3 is TGTGCCAGCAGCTTAGTCGGGGCTAGCGGGTACACAGATACGCAGTATTTT.